This TCR beta chain is from a study of T cell clones after liver transplantation. Looking at the study overall: A pre-transplant mixed lymphocyte reaction with TCRbeta sequencing defined graft-donor-reactive clones followed in post-transplant blood. As an antigen-independent comparator, third-party-reactive TCRbeta sequences came from pre-transplant mixed lymphocyte reactions.

The sample holds one count of this clone. The antigen is unknown. Study-wide points: Donor-reactive sequences fell more than third party-reactive ones, suggesting partial deletion.

Germline V CDR1 and CDR2: KGHSH, LQKENI. The ends lost 4 bases at V and 7 bases at J; junction bases unmatched: 12. This CDR3 spans 16 amino acids. The protocol was immunoSEQ multiplex PCR, while the TCRdb copy is restricted to in-frame clones and leaves out a portion. The data hold 70,000 to 95,000 clones, with approximately 82% observed a single time. The clonotype comes from a human patient who received a liver transplant. Some of these T cells may belong to the graft donor. The chain employs TRBV18 and TRBJ2-5; TRBD1 aligns across 10 bases. Sequencing was performed on CD4+ T cells from blood, taken at the 22-month timepoint. CDR3 in DNA: TGTGCCAGCTCACTGTTCGGACAGGGGGATGCTGGGACCCAGTACTTC. This sequence encodes CASSLFGQGDAGTQYF.